This T cell receptor (beta chain) was sequenced during a study of cytomegalovirus exposure and HLA in healthy donors. Study outcomes and limitations: Cytomegalovirus-associated TCR beta chains were listed, numbering 150 to 200.

Comment on this clone: Its specificity is unknown.

V dropped 7 bases and J dropped 1; count of bases not matched to a gene: 4. The CDR3 covers 16 residues. From germline, CDR1 is LNHDA and CDR2 SQIVND (reference sequence). The PCR employed 60 Vbeta primers together with 13 Jbeta primers. Method: immunoSEQ multiplex PCR; TCRdb's copy keeps in-frame clones and lacks some. The sample contains under 200,000 clones, more than 70% of which appear only once. This TCR was sampled from a woman aged 45-60 years in good health and CMV-seropositive. The J gene is TRBJ2-1, the V gene TRBV19; TRBD2 matches at 13 bases. Sequenced material: PBMCs. The CDR3 protein is CASTPTSGRSYNEQFF. The CDR3 bases are TGTGCCAGTACCCCGACTAGCGGGAGGTCCTACAATGAGCAGTTCTTC.